The T cell receptor (beta chain) under discussion was sequenced for a study of human T cells and chemical hapten exposure (dated by TCRdb to about 2021). With respect to the entire study: For sensitization, 2% DPC in acetone was applied to an approximately 2 cm by approximately 2 cm area of upper inner arm skin. Patients additionally received weekly therapeutic DPC doses to the scalp throughout the approximately 22-week study period. Patch testing was performed on the upper back with Finn chambers containing 0.01% DPC, and the patch tests were scored after 6 days according to International Contact Dermatitis Research Group standards. The mostly female patient cohort included alopecia areata with under or over 50% scalp involvement, alopecia totalis and alopecia universalis. Libraries were combined into a pool for sequencing, and differences in TCR yield between samples came mainly from small differences in library volumes within the pool. In alopecia patients, the study followed how the peripheral blood TCR repertoire changed in vivo over primary and secondary sensitization to diphenylcyclopropenone (DPC), a hapten. Blood was sampled from patients pre-sensitization (week 0) and at 2, 6 and about 24 weeks after DPC sensitization. Some 29 alopecia patients gave blood for TCR sequencing at one to four time points (pre-sensitization, 2, 6 and 24 weeks).

Libraries were constructed by RACE. Sequenced using a NextSeq 500. Library preparation attached unique molecular identifiers to individual cDNA molecules for quantitative, reproducible TCR counting. Each blood RNA sample was used to sequence both TCR alpha and TCR beta chains. From the authors' description of their analysis: A median of about 89,000 TCRs per sample was observed, with a range of about 20,000 to 750,000. The Decombinator software suite was used to annotate V, J and CDR3 in the TCR reads. Every sample was subsampled to the same number of TCRs (28,000) for the PS versus PT1 abundance plots. TCRs were defined as expanded if absent before sensitization and observed at least eight times at the 2-week time point. The public reads were reanalyzed by TCRdb: fastp trimming at Q25, MiXCR alignment, in-frame beta chains only. Identical CDR3 proteins give one entry, which carries the most common genes and DNA. The V and J calls were determined by TCRdb, not by the authors. For this sample there are hundreds of thousands of distinct CDR3 sequences; around 6% appear just once. The ten largest clones take up about 5% of the sample.

Regarding this clonotype: What this receptor recognizes is not known. Base qualities are not at hand, and no much larger clone is one base apart.

The research as a whole found: Repeated subsampling changed both the strength of the expansion versus patch-test correlation and the threshold at which that correlation became significant. Patch test score correlated positively with the number of PT1 expanded TCRs, reaching significance at thresholds 8, 16 and 32 but not at 4. DPC sensitization did not change how many TCRs were above 1 in 1000 frequency, and no evidence was found of alterations in global repertoire structure. Alopecia, a presumed autoimmune disease, was present in all patients, so the immune response of the patients might differ from that of healthy individuals. Expanded TCRs formed significantly more large CDR3 similarity clusters than pre-sensitization or healthy control sets, consistent with antigen-driven responses.

Relative to germline, V is missing 6 bases and J is missing 0 bases, with 12 bases of the junction outside any gene match. Per the germline V gene (reference sequence), SEHNR is the CDR1 and FQNEAQ is the CDR2. From its cysteine to its phenylalanine, the CDR3 spans 17 amino acids. CDR3 DNA is the only sequence kept; it has 51 bases, read in frame from the first base. The intended sense of this specimen's time point label: patch test 2, 6 weeks after DPC sensitization. The sample's treatment or condition label is to be understood as: therapeutic diphenylcyclopropenone sensitization with weekly scalp DPC. At each patch-test visit, blood was drawn before the patch test was applied. To be eligible, patients had to be aged 18 to 70, diagnosed with alopecia and judged suitable for DPC therapy, while pregnant patients were excluded. Unfractionated whole blood was collected in Tempus Blood RNA tubes, and total RNA was extracted from that blood.

Material: whole blood, obtained in connection with sensitization to the hapten diphenylcyclopropenone (DPC). The TCR sequence derives from a woman between 18 and 29 years old with alopecia areata. Some clones in this sample may be carry-over from other donors' samples. The chain is made from TRBV7-9 and TRBJ2-3, and 7 bases in between align with TRBD1. For the CDR3, the sequence is CASRDRQGTASTDTQYF. The DNA reads as follows: TGTGCCAGCAGAGATCGACAGGGTACAGCTAGCACAGATACGCAGTATTTT.